This TCR beta chain was identified in a study of T cells in Graves' hyperthyroidism and ophthalmopathy. Study-level points and caveats: Ophthalmopathy prediction by the model preceded onset by a median roughly 6 months.

The V gene's germline CDR1 is SGHRS and CDR2 YFSETQ. The CDR3 covers 13 residues. Between the trimmed V and J ends, which lost 0 bases and 5 bases, there was a span of 8 bases. The investigators amplified TCR beta CDR3 regions from RNA transcripts. An initial round of RT-PCR targeting the TCR CDR3 relied on the HTBI primer set. TCRdb redid the calling of the multiplex PCR reads with MiXCR, one entry per CDR3 protein. The data show hundreds of thousands of distinct CDR3 sequences, 38% seen once. This clonotype was observed many times. Antigen: not known. Diagnosis relied on clinical symptoms, serum thyroxine and TRAb, thyroid ultrasound and orbital computed tomography.

The TCR sequence derives from a man in his late teens or twenties with Graves' hyperthyroidism. Input material: blood. The chain couples TRBV5-1 to TRBJ1-2, with D hard to call. The CDR3 sequence: CASSLDPQYGYTF. The CDR3, as DNA: TGCGCCAGCAGCTTGGACCCGCAATATGGCTACACCTTC.